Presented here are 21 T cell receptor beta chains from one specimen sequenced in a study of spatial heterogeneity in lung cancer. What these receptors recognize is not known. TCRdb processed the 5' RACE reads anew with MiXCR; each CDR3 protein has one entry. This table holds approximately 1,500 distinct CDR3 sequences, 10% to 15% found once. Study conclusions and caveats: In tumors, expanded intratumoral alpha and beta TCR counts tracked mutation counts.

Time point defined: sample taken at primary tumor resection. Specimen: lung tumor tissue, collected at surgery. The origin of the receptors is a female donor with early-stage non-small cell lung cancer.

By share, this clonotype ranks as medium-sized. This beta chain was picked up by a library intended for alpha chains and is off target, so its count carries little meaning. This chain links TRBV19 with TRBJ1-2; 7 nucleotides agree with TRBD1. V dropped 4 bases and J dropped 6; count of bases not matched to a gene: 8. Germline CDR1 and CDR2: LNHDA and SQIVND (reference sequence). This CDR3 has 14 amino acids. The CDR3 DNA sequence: TGTGCCAGTAGTACGCCGGGGACAGCTCATGGCTACACCTTC. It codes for CASSTPGTAHGYTF.

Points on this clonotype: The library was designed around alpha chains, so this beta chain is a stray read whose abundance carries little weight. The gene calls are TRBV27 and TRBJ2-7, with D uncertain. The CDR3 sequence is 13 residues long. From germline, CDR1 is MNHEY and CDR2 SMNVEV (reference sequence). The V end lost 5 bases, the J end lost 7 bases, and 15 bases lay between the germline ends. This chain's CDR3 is CASSAPGRLEQYF. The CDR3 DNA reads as TGTGCCAGCAGTGCCCCAGGACGGTTGGAGCAGTACTTC.

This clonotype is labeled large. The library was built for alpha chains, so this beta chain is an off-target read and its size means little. CDR3 nucleotides: TGCAGTGCTAGAGATGGGGGGAGCGCCTACAATGAGCAGTTCTTC. This encodes CSARDGGSAYNEQFF. V is TRBV20-1 and J is TRBJ2-1; possible D gene TRBD2, 6 bases. V lost 0 bases to trimming and J lost 2 bases, with 11 bases between them. Per germline, CDR1 DFQATT and CDR2 SNEGSKA (reference sequence). CDR3 length equals 15 residues.

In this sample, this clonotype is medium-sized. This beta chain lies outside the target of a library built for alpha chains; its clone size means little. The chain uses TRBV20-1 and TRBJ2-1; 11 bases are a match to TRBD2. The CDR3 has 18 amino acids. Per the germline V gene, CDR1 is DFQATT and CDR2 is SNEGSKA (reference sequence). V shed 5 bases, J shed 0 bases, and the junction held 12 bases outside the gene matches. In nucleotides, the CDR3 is TGCAGTGCTGGAATACTAGCGGGGGTCAGGAGCTCCTACAATGAGCAGTTCTTC. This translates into CSAGILAGVRSSYNEQFF.

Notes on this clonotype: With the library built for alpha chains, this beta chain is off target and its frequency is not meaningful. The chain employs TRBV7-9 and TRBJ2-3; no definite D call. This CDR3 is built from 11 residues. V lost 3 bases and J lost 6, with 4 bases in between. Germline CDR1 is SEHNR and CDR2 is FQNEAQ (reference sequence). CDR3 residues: CASSFIDTQYF. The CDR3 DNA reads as TGTGCCAGCAGCTTTATCGATACGCAGTATTTT. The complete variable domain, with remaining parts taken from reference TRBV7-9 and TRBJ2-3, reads DTGVSQNPRHKITKRGQNVTFRCDPISEHNRLYWYRQTLGQGPEFLTYFQNEAQLEKSRLLSDRFSAERPKGSFSTLEIQRTEQGDSAMYLCASSFIDTQYFGPGTRLTVL.

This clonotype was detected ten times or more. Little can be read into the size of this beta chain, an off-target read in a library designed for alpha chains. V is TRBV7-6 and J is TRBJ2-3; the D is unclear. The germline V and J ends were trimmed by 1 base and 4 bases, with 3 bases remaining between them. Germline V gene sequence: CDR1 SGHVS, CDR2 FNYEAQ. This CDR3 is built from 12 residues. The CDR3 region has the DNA TGTGCCAGCAGCTTAGTCTCAGATACGCAGTATTTT. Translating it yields CASSLVSDTQYF.

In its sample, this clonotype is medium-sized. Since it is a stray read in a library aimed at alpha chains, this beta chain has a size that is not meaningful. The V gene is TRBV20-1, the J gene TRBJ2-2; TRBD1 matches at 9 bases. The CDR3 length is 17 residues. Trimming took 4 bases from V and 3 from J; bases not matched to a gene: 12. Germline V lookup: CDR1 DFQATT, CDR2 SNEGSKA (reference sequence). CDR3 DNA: TGCAGTGCTACGTCCGGGACAGGGCTGCGGCACACCGGGGAGCTGTTTTTT. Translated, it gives CSATSGTGLRHTGELFF.

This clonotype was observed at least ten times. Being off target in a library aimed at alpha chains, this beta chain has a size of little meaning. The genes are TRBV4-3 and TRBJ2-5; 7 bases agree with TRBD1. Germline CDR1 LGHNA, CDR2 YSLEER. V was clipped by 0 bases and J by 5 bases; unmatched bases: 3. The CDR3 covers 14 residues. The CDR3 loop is CASSQDARGETQYF. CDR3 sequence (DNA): TGCGCCAGCAGCCAAGACGCCAGGGGGGAGACCCAGTACTTC.

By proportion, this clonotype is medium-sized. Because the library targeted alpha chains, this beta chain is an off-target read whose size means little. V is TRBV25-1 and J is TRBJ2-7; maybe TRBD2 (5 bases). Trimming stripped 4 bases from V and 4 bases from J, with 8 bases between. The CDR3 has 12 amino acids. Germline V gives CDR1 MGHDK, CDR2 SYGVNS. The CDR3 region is CASSGRRYEQYF. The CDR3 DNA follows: TGTGCCAGCAGTGGCAGGAGGTACGAGCAGTACTTC.

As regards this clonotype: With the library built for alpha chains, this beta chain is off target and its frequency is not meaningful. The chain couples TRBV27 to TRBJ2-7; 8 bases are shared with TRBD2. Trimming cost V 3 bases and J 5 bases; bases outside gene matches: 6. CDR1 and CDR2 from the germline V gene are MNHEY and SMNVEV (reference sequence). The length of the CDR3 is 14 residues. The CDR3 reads CASSFSGAWNEQYF. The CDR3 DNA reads TGTGCCAGCAGTTTTAGCGGGGCCTGGAACGAGCAGTACTTC.

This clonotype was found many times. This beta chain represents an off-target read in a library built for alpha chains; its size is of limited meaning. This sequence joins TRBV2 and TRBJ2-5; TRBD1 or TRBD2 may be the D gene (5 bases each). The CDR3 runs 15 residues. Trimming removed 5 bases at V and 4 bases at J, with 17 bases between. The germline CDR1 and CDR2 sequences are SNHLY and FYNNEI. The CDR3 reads CASSSPVARGETQYF. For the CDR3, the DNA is TGTGCCAGCAGTTCTCCAGTTGCGAGGGGAGAGACCCAGTACTTC.

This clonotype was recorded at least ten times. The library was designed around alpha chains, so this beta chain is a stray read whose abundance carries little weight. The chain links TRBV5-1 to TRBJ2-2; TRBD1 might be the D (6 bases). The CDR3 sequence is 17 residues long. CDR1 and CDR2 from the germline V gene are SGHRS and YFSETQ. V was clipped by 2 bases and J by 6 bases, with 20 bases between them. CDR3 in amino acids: CASSLDTGLRGAGELFF. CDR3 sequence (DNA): TGCGCCAGCAGCTTAGACACAGGGCTCAGAGGGGCCGGGGAGCTGTTTTTT.

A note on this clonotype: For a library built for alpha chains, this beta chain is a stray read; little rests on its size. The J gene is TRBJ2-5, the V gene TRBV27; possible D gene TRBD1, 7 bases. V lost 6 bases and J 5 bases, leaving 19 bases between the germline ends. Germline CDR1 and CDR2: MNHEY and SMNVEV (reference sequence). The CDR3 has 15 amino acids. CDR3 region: CASRGLLGGGETQYF. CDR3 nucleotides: TGTGCCAGCAGAGGACTTCTCGGAGGGGGCGAGACCCAGTACTTC.

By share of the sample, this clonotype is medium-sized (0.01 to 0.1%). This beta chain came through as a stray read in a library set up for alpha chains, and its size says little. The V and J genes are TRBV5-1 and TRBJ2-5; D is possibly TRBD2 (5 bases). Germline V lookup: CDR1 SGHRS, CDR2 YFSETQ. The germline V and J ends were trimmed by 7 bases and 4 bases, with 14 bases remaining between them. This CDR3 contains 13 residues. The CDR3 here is CASGERAGETQYF. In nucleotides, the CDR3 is TGCGCCAGCGGGGAGAGGGCCGGAGAGACCCAGTACTTC.

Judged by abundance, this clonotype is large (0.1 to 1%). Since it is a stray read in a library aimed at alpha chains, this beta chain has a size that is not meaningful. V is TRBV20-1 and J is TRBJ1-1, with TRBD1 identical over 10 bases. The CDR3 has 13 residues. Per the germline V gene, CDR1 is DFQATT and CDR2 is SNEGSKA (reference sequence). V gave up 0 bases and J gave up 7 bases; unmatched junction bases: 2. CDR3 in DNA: TGCAGTGCTAGAGACGGACAGGGGGTTGAAGCTTTCTTT. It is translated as CSARDGQGVEAFF.

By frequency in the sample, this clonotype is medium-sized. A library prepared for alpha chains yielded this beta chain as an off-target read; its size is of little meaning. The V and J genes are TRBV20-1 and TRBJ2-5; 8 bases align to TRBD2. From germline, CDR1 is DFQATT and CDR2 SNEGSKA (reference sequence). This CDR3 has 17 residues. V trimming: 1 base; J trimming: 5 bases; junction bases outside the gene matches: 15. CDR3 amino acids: CSARGSGGDFAQETQYF. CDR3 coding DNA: TGCAGTGCTAGAGGGTCCGGGGGGGATTTCGCCCAGGAGACCCAGTACTTC.

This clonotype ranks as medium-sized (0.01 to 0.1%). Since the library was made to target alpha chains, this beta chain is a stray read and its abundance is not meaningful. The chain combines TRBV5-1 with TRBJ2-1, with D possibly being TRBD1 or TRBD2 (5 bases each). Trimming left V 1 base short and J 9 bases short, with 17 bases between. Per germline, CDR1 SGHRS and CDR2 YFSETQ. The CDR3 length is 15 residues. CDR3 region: CASSLLFGASGEQFF. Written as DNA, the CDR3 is TGCGCCAGCAGCTTGTTATTCGGGGCATCAGGTGAGCAGTTCTTC. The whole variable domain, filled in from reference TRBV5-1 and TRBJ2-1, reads KAGVTQTPRYLIKTRGQQVTLSCSPISGHRSVSWYQQTPGQGLQFLFEYFSETQRNKGNFPGRFSGRQFSNSRSEMNVSTLELGDSALYLCASSLLFGASGEQFFGPGTRLTVL.

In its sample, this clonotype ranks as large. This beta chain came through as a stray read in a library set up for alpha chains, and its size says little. The CDR3 bases are TGCGCCAGCAGCCAGGCTCTGGGACAGGGAGCAGAGACCCAGTACTTC. As protein: CASSQALGQGAETQYF. The rearrangement links TRBV4-1 to TRBJ2-5, with 9 bases fitting TRBD1. V gave up 3 bases and J gave up 4 bases; unmatched junction bases: 9. CDR1 is MGHRA and CDR2 is YSYEKL in the germline V gene. CDR3 length equals 16 residues.

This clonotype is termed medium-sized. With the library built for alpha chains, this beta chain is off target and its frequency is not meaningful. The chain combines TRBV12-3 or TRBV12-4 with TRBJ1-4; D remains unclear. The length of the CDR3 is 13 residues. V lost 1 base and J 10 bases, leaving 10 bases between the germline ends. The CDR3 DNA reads TGTGCCAGCAGTTTAGTGATGGGTGGAAAACTGTTTTTT. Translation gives CASSLVMGGKLFF.

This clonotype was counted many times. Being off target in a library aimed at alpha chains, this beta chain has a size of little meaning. This chain's CDR3 is CSARPGFAEAFF. The CDR3 nucleotides are TGCAGTGCTAGGCCGGGATTTGCCGAAGCTTTCTTT. The rearrangement uses TRBV20-1 and TRBJ1-1, with D unresolved. This CDR3 has 12 residues. Germline V gene sequence: CDR1 DFQATT, CDR2 SNEGSKA (reference sequence). V was pared by 3 bases and J by 8 bases, with 13 bases between.

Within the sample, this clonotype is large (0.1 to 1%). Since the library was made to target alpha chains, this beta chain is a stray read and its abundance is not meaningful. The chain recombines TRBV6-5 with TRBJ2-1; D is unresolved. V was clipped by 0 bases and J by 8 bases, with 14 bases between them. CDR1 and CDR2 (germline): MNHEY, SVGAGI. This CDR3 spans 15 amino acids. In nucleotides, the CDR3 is TGTGCCAGCAGTTACTCGACCCCCCAGGTGGATGAGCAGTTCTTC. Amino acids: CASSYSTPQVDEQFF.